This note documents a single T cell receptor (beta chain) sequence. The sample originates from a study of blood T cell repertoires in COVID-19. Profiling relied on immunoSEQ multiplex PCR, and the TCRdb table lists in-frame clones only, not all of them. The sample records fewer than 250,000 clones, over 80% being singletons. CDR3 size: 18 residues. Germline V CDR1 and CDR2: LNHDA, SQIVND (reference sequence). With V trimmed by 6 bases and J by 1 base, 12 bases remained unmatched. This clonotype was obtained from a woman between 40 and 55 years old who had recovered from COVID-19. The sample comprised PBMCs or T cells enriched from blood (not recorded which). This chain connects TRBV19 to TRBJ1-6; 7 bases fit TRBD1. CDR3 nucleotides: TGTGCCAGTAGGGTGACGGGACAGAGTTTTTCCTATAATTCACCCCTCCACTTT. Encoded protein: CASRVTGQSFSYNSPLHF. The entire variable domain, with the rest obtained from reference TRBV19 and TRBJ1-6, is as follows: DGGITQSPKYLFRKEGQNVTLSCEQNLNHDAMYWYRQDPGQGLRLIYYSQIVNDFQKGDIAEGYSVSREKKESFPLTVTSAQKNPTAFYLCASRVTGQSFSYNSPLHFGNGTRLTVT.